One and the same sample provided the 7 T cell receptor beta chains below, sequenced in a study of T cell responses to AZD1222 COVID-19 vaccine. TCRdb's copy holds only in-frame clones and misses some; the assay was immunoSEQ multiplex PCR. The sample contains some 150,000 clones, 70% to 90% of which appear only once. The sample in question was peripheral blood, obtained 28 days after the second AZD1222 dose. These TCRs come from an adult who received the AZD1222 COVID-19 vaccine.

The V gene is TRBV10-3, the J gene TRBJ1-1; D gene uncertain. This CDR3 has 15 amino acids. V lost 0 bases to trimming and J lost 0 bases, with 8 bases between them. Germline V lookup: CDR1 ENHRY, CDR2 SYGVKD. In DNA, the CDR3 is TGTGCCATCAGTGAGTCCGGCAGATTGAACACTGAAGCTTTCTTT. Protein product: CAISESGRLNTEAFF.

The genes are TRBV5-4 and TRBJ1-1, with D possibly TRBD1 on 5 matching bases. The V end lost 4 bases, the J end lost 1 base, and 11 bases lay between the germline ends. The germline CDR1 and CDR2 sequences are SGHNT and YYREEE (reference sequence). The CDR3 is 14 residues long. CDR3 protein: CASSPPGTNTEAFF. The CDR3 coding sequence is TGTGCCAGCAGCCCCCCCGGGACGAACACTGAAGCTTTCTTT.

This clone was counted once. V usage is TRBV20-1 and J usage is TRBJ2-7; 11 positions match TRBD1. V shed 3 bases, J shed 0 bases, and the junction held 1 base outside the gene matches. The CDR3 is 14 residues long. The germline V gene encodes CDR1 DFQATT and CDR2 SNEGSKA (reference sequence). The CDR3: CSASGTGGSYEQYF. For the CDR3, the DNA is TGCAGTGCTAGTGGGACAGGGGGCTCCTACGAGCAGTACTTC.

This chain uses TRBV5-5 with TRBJ2-1, with no clear D. V lost 4 bases and J 1 base, leaving 3 bases between the germline ends. CDR3 size: 12 residues. Per germline, CDR1 SGHKS and CDR2 YYEKEE (reference sequence). CDR3 loop: CASSPSYNEQFF. DNA of the CDR3: TGTGCCAGCAGCCCGTCCTACAATGAGCAGTTCTTC.

This chain uses TRBV18 with TRBJ1-6; unclear D gene. Germline V gene lookup returns CDR1 KGHSH and CDR2 LQKENI. V lost 2 bases and J lost 0, with 14 bases in between. The CDR3 loop spans 18 amino acids. CDR3 sequence (DNA): TGTGCCAGCTCACCAAAACACGCGGATAGCTCCTATAATTCACCCCTCCACTTT. This gives the protein CASSPKHADSSYNSPLHF.

This clone was detected only a few times. This rearrangement joins TRBV4-3 to TRBJ1-1; D might be TRBD1 (5 bases). The CDR3 is made up of 15 amino acids. Trimming took 4 bases from V and 7 from J, leaving 19 bases between them. Germline V CDR1 and CDR2: LGHNA, YSLEER. The chain's CDR3 is CASSPAWDDGVEAFF. In nucleotides, the CDR3 is TGCGCCAGCAGCCCTGCATGGGACGATGGGGTTGAAGCTTTCTTT.

About this clone itself: The identical CDR3 is also encoded by other nucleotide sequences in the sample. The rearrangement uses TRBV2 and TRBJ1-2, with 10 nucleotides matching TRBD1. The CDR3 is 14 amino acids. Germline-derived CDR1 and CDR2 are SNHLY and FYNNEI. The J segment lost 4 bases and the V segment lost 4 bases, leaving 3 bases of the junction unmatched. Here the CDR3 DNA reads TGTGCCAGCAGTGGACAGGGGGCCTCCTATGGCTACACCTTC. This gives the protein CASSGQGASYGYTF.